Each of the 25 T cell receptor beta chains below was sequenced from the same sample in a study of shared clonotypes between healthy human individuals. Generated by immunoSEQ multiplex PCR, the TCRdb table keeps only in-frame clones and is missing some. The table includes under 2,500,000 clones, more than 90% detected once. The sequencing input was naive CD4+ T cells sorted from blood. The sample's subset: CD45RA+ positively selected. The receptors shown here come from a young man in good health.

This chain links TRBV5-1 with TRBJ2-1; 9 bases align to TRBD2. The CDR3 sequence is 16 residues long. The V and J ends lost 7 bases and 0 bases, in that order; junction bases with no gene match: 8. CDR1 and CDR2 from the germline V gene are SGHRS and YFSETQ. DNA of the CDR3: TGCGCCAGCGGAAGGGTAGCGGGAGACTCCTACAATGAGCAGTTCTTC. This gives the protein CASGRVAGDSYNEQFF.

The chain recombines TRBV25-1 with TRBJ2-3, with 8 bases lining up with TRBD1. Per the germline V gene, CDR1 is MGHDK and CDR2 is SYGVNS. V was pared by 2 bases and J by 1 base, with 5 bases of the junction left unmatched. This CDR3 is 16 amino acids long. The CDR3: CASSEVGTGGTDTQYF. The CDR3, as DNA: TGTGCCAGCAGTGAAGTTGGGACAGGTGGCACAGATACGCAGTATTTT.

J is TRBJ1-6 and V is TRBV11-2, with 9 bases identical to TRBD1. Trimming cost V 1 base and J 8 bases; bases outside gene matches: 6. In germline, CDR1 is SGHAT, CDR2 FQNNGV. CDR3 length: 16 amino acids. The CDR3 here is CASSLVQGASYSPLHF. CDR3 nucleotides: TGTGCCAGCAGCTTAGTACAGGGGGCTTCCTATTCACCCCTCCACTTT.

The chain uses TRBV4-1 and TRBJ1-1; D gene unclear. There are 13 residues in the CDR3. CDR1 and CDR2 from the germline V gene are MGHRA and YSYEKL. Trimming shortened V by 1 base and J by 6 bases, and 9 bases separated the two germline ends. In DNA, the CDR3 is TGCGCCAGCAGCCAAGGGCAATTGGCTGAAGCTTTCTTT. This translates into CASSQGQLAEAFF.

The chain has TRBV2 and TRBJ2-7; 8 bases match TRBD1. The CDR3 has 14 residues. CDR1 and CDR2 from the germline V gene are SNHLY and FYNNEI. The V and J ends lost 4 bases and 5 bases, in that order; junction bases with no gene match: 7. CDR3 protein: CASSGPQGVDEQYF. In DNA, the CDR3 is TGTGCCAGCAGTGGCCCACAGGGGGTGGACGAGCAGTACTTC.

This chain uses TRBV5-6 with TRBJ1-1; D is ambiguous. V lost 4 bases and J lost 5, with 21 bases in between. Germline CDR1 and CDR2: SGHDT and YYEEEE. This CDR3 is built from 16 residues. CDR3 in DNA: TGTGCCAGCAGCCCGCAGGCGGGGAGCGGATGGACTGAAGCTTTCTTT. Its protein product is CASSPQAGSGWTEAFF.

This clone appeared a single time. This rearrangement joins TRBV4-3 to TRBJ2-7, with TRBD2 matching 11 bases. Germline V gives CDR1 LGHNA, CDR2 YSLEER. J lost 7 bases, V lost 4 bases, and 6 bases had no gene match. CDR3 length: 14 residues. CDR3 in DNA: TGCGCCAGCAGCCGGGGACTAGCGGTTTTTGAGCAGTACTTC. This gives the protein CASSRGLAVFEQYF.

The V call is TRBV29-1, the J call TRBJ2-3, with 8 positions matching TRBD2. V trimming: 8 bases; J trimming: 5 bases; junction bases outside the gene matches: 15. Germline-derived CDR1 and CDR2 are SQVTM and ANQGSEA. CDR3 size: 15 residues. The CDR3 region is CSLITGGWLEDTQYF. CDR3 nucleotide sequence: TGCAGCCTGATAACGGGGGGGTGGTTAGAAGATACGCAGTATTTT.

The chain carries TRBV6-5 and TRBJ1-1, with a possible D match to TRBD1 (5 bases). The CDR3 extends over 14 amino acids. The germline CDR1 and CDR2 sequences are MNHEY and SVGAGI. V lost 8 bases and J 1 base, leaving 14 bases between the germline ends. Written as DNA, the CDR3 is TGTGCCAGCCGCCCTGGGGGAAAGAACACTGAAGCTTTCTTT. Amino acids: CASRPGGKNTEAFF.

The chain has TRBV27 and TRBJ2-7; possible D gene TRBD1, 6 bases. This CDR3 is built from 14 residues. Germline V gene data show CDR1 as MNHEY and CDR2 as SMNVEV (reference sequence). Trimming cost V 6 bases and J 6 bases, with 18 bases left between them. The CDR3 region has the DNA TGTGCCAGCAGGGAGAGGGGGTACTGGGCCGAGCAGTACTTC. It encodes CASRERGYWAEQYF.

The count of this clone is one. This chain links TRBV19 with TRBJ2-1; D might be TRBD1 or TRBD2, each matching 5 bases. This CDR3 has 14 residues. Trimming shortened V by 3 bases and J by 5 bases, and 11 bases separated the two germline ends. Per the germline V gene, CDR1 is LNHDA and CDR2 is SQIVND (reference sequence). The CDR3 DNA reads TGTGCCAGTAGTATGAGACAGCGGAACAATGAGCAGTTCTTC. It codes for CASSMRQRNNEQFF.

The rearrangement links TRBV19 to TRBJ2-2; TRBD2 agrees at 10 bases. The CDR3 has 16 residues. Germline loops: CDR1 LNHDA, CDR2 SQIVND (reference sequence). The V segment lost 7 bases and the J segment 1 base; nucleotides outside the gene matches: 6. The CDR3: CASIGTSGKNTGELFF. For the CDR3, the DNA is TGTGCCAGTATTGGAACTAGCGGGAAGAACACCGGGGAGCTGTTTTTT. The full variable domain, completed using reference TRBV19 and TRBJ2-2, is DGGITQSPKYLFRKEGQNVTLSCEQNLNHDAMYWYRQDPGQGLRLIYYSQIVNDFQKGDIAEGYSVSREKKESFPLTVTSAQKNPTAFYLCASIGTSGKNTGELFFGEGSRLTVL.

The J gene is TRBJ1-4, the V gene TRBV5-4, with D possibly TRBD1 on 5 matching bases. Trimming pared 4 bases from V and 2 bases from J, leaving 9 bases between. Germline CDR1 is SGHNT and CDR2 is YYREEE (reference sequence). This CDR3 comprises 14 residues. CDR3 amino acids: CASSRRGTNEKLFF. CDR3 coding DNA: TGTGCCAGCAGCCGGCGGGGCACTAATGAAAAACTGTTTTTT.

V and J are TRBV5-1 and TRBJ2-2; a possible D gene is TRBD1 (5 bases). The germline V gene encodes CDR1 SGHRS and CDR2 YFSETQ. This CDR3 is 14 amino acids long. V dropped 4 bases and J dropped 7 bases, with 14 bases sitting between them. The CDR3 region has the DNA TGCGCCAGCAGCCCTCCGACAGATTACGGGGAGCTGTTTTTT. It specifies CASSPPTDYGELFF.

The chain employs TRBV5-4 and TRBJ1-6; the D is unclear. The germline V gene has CDR1 SGHNT and CDR2 YYREEE (reference sequence). The CDR3 totals 15 residues. V was clipped by 2 bases and J by 4 bases, with 10 bases between them. The CDR3 loop reads CASSFRQVYNSPLHF. CDR3 in DNA: TGTGCCAGCAGCTTTCGGCAGGTGTATAATTCACCCCTCCACTTT. Drawing the rest from reference TRBV5-4 and TRBJ1-6, the complete variable domain is ETGVTQSPTHLIKTRGQQVTLRCSSQSGHNTVSWYQQALGQGPQFIFQYYREEENGRGNFPPRFSGLQFPNYSSELNVNALELDDSALYLCASSFRQVYNSPLHFGNGTRLTVT.

This chain connects TRBV6-6 to TRBJ1-2, with D hard to call. The CDR3 loop spans 11 amino acids. In germline, CDR1 is MNHNY, CDR2 SVGAGI (reference sequence). Trimming removed 11 bases at V and 4 bases at J, with 11 bases between. CDR3 coding DNA: TGTGCCGTACACGGTACCTATGGCTACACCTTC. Its translation is CAVHGTYGYTF.

This chain uses TRBV18 with TRBJ2-1; D uncertain. V dropped 2 bases and J dropped 5 bases, with 4 bases sitting between them. From germline, CDR1 is KGHSH and CDR2 LQKENI. The CDR3 spans 12 residues. The CDR3, as DNA: TGTGCCAGCTCACCAGGGAACAATGAGCAGTTCTTC. It codes for CASSPGNNEQFF.

V is TRBV6-5 and J is TRBJ2-7; 8 bases are a match to TRBD1. CDR1 is MNHEY, CDR2 SVGAGI, per germline. The CDR3 extends over 14 amino acids. With V trimmed by 8 bases and J by 1 base, 7 bases remained unmatched. The CDR3 bases are TGTGCCAGCGGAACTACAGGGGGTTCCTACGAGCAGTACTTC. It codes for CASGTTGGSYEQYF.

This chain connects TRBV7-2 to TRBJ2-3; TRBD1 matches 7 bases. Germline V lookup: CDR1 SGHTA, CDR2 FQGNSA. This CDR3 region has 11 residues. V was pared by 5 bases and J by 9 bases, with 2 bases of the junction left unmatched. The CDR3, as DNA: TGTGCCAGCAGCCAAGGGGGCACGCAGTATTTT. Amino acid sequence: CASSQGGTQYF.

This chain uses TRBV20-1 with TRBJ1-3; unclear D gene. Germline CDR1 reads DFQATT; CDR2 reads SNEGSKA (reference sequence). The ends were cut back, 6 bases at V and 4 bases at J, with 7 bases in the middle. The CDR3 is made up of 11 amino acids. CDR3 coding DNA: TGCAGTGCCCCCGAGGGAAACACCATATATTTT. Protein product: CSAPEGNTIYF.

In regard to this clone: A junction boundary mismatches the germline segment, possibly from a read error. This sample includes further DNA sequences coding for the same CDR3. The chain combines TRBV5-1 with TRBJ2-5; possibly TRBD2 for D (5 bases). This CDR3 contains 12 residues. Germline lookup yields CDR1 SGHRS and CDR2 YFSETQ. The CDR3 loop is CASSLEVETQYF. CDR3 coding DNA: TGCGCCAGCAGTTTGGAGGTGGAGACCCAGTACTTC.

The J gene is TRBJ2-1, the V gene TRBV19, with 9 bases identical to TRBD2. Germline CDR1 is LNHDA and CDR2 is SQIVND (reference sequence). Trimming cost V 0 bases and J 7 bases; bases outside gene matches: 7. The CDR3 is 16 amino acids. This CDR3 reads CASSIEGGRARNEQFF. The CDR3 DNA is TGTGCCAGTAGTATAGAAGGCGGGAGGGCCCGGAATGAGCAGTTCTTC.

J is TRBJ2-3 and V is TRBV9, with TRBD2 identical over 12 bases. J was trimmed by 5 bases and V by 4 bases; bases with no gene match: 8. Per the germline V gene, CDR1 is SGDLS and CDR2 is YYNGEE. The CDR3 contains 16 residues. The CDR3 coding sequence is TGTGCCAGCAGCCTACGGCTAGCGGGAGGGCAAGATACGCAGTATTTT. This codes for CASSLRLAGGQDTQYF.

Only a few counts were recorded for this clone. This chain connects TRBV21-1 to TRBJ1-2; TRBD1, the table's D call, was not compared with the DNA. TRBV21-1 is tagged as a pseudogene. This CDR3 region has 15 residues. The CDR3 loop reads CASSKGGLDRDGYTF. CDR3 nucleotides: TGTGCCAGCAGCAAAGGGGGGCTGGACAGGGATGGCTACACCTTC.

The chain has TRBV30 and TRBJ2-5; 15 bases map to TRBD2. The CDR3 contains 16 residues. Unmatched junction bases numbered 3, after V lost 2 bases and J lost 2 bases. The germline V gene has CDR1 GTSNPN and CDR2 SVGIG (reference sequence). The CDR3 DNA is TGTGCCTGGAGTTACGGGACTAGCGGGGGGCAAGAGACCCAGTACTTC. As protein: CAWSYGTSGGQETQYF.